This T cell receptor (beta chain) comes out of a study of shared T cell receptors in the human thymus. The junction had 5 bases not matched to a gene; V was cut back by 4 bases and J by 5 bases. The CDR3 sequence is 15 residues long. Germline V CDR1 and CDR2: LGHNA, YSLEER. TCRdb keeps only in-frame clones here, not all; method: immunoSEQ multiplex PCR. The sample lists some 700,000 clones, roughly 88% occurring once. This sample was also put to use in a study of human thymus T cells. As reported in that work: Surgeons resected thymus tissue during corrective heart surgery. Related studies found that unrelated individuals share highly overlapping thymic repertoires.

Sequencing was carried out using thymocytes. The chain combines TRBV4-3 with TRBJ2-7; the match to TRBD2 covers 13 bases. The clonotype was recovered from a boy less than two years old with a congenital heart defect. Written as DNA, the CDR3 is TGCGCCAGCAGCCCCCGGACTAGCGGGAGAGACGAGCAGTACTTC. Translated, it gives CASSPRTSGRDEQYF.